Sequencing of this T cell receptor (beta chain) was carried out in a study of technical replicates of blood from a handful of donors. This CDR3 region has 14 residues. The germline CDR1 and CDR2 sequences are LNHDA and SQIVND (reference sequence). The V and J ends lost 3 bases and 2 bases respectively, with 11 bases between them. Using immunoSEQ multiplex PCR, the repertoire was profiled, and TCRdb retains in-frame clones only, with some absent. The table shows around 89,000 clones, with just under 95% occurring only once. The material sequenced was T cells isolated from PBMCs. The chain couples TRBV19 to TRBJ2-7; D is ambiguous. This TCR came from a human donor in good health. The CDR3 protein is CASSINPVTYEQYF. As DNA, the CDR3 is TGTGCCAGTAGTATTAATCCAGTGACCTACGAGCAGTACTTC.